This is a list of T cell receptor beta chains from one sample in a study of somatic mutations in cytotoxic T cells in rheumatoid arthritis. Sequencing used immunoSEQ multiplex PCR; TCRdb keeps in-frame clones, though not all of them. Of roughly 8,200 clones in the sample, 60% to 80% were seen once. Sequencing was performed on CD8+ T cells sorted from blood. The receptor set was obtained from an adult with rheumatoid arthritis. Both conserved end residues are part of each CDR3. Each record gives: V gene, J gene, D gene, CDR3 protein, CDR3 DNA. A D gene is named only where the DNA matches it firmly.

V gene: TRBV9
J gene: TRBJ2-1
D gene: NA
CDR3 protein: CASSVTGSSYNEQFF
CDR3 DNA: TGTGCCAGCAGCGTAACAGGGAGTTCCTACAATGAGCAGTTCTTC

V gene: TRBV29-1
J gene: TRBJ2-2
D gene: TRBD1
CDR3 protein: CSVRYRGSSGELFF
CDR3 DNA: TGCAGCGTTAGGTACAGGGGGAGCAGCGGGGAGCTGTTTTTT

V gene: TRBV28
J gene: TRBJ2-7
D gene: NA
CDR3 protein: CASSLLGPGHEQYF
CDR3 DNA: TGTGCCAGCAGTTTATTAGGGCCAGGGCACGAGCAGTACTTC

V gene: TRBV6-5
J gene: TRBJ2-7
D gene: TRBD2
CDR3 protein: CASSPGAGGFEQYF
CDR3 DNA: TGTGCCAGCAGCCCCGGGGCGGGGGGGTTCGAGCAGTACTTC

V gene: TRBV7-9
J gene: TRBJ1-6
D gene: NA
CDR3 protein: CASSVQGSYNSPLHF
CDR3 DNA: TGTGCCAGCAGCGTACAGGGTTCCTATAATTCACCCCTCCACTTT

V gene: TRBV28
J gene: TRBJ1-5
D gene: NA
CDR3 protein: CASRSLAEVSNQPQHF
CDR3 DNA: TGTGCCAGCAGGTCCCTGGCCGAGGTAAGCAATCAGCCCCAGCATTTT

V gene: TRBV9
J gene: TRBJ1-5
D gene: TRBD1
CDR3 protein: CASSDTGGRQPQHF
CDR3 DNA: TGTGCCAGCAGCGATACAGGGGGCCGGCAGCCCCAGCATTTT

V gene: TRBV15
J gene: TRBJ2-7
D gene: TRBD1
CDR3 protein: CATSRSRQGRDEQYF
CDR3 DNA: TGTGCCACCAGCAGATCTCGACAGGGTCGGGACGAGCAGTACTTC

V gene: TRBV20-1
J gene: TRBJ1-5
D gene: NA
CDR3 protein: CSASESRPQHF
CDR3 DNA: TGCAGTGCTAGTGAATCCCGGCCCCAGCATTTT

V gene: TRBV6-1
J gene: TRBJ2-3
D gene: NA
CDR3 protein: CASTRADTQYF
CDR3 DNA: TGTGCCAGCACCAGGGCTGATACGCAGTATTTT

V gene: TRBV30
J gene: TRBJ1-4
D gene: NA
CDR3 protein: CAWRMVGQSYEKLFF
CDR3 DNA: TGTGCCTGGAGAATGGTGGGGCAGAGTTATGAAAAACTGTTTTTT

V gene: TRBV19
J gene: TRBJ1-1
D gene: NA
CDR3 protein: CASSAAYEAFF
CDR3 DNA: TGTGCCAGTAGTGCTGCATATGAAGCTTTCTTT